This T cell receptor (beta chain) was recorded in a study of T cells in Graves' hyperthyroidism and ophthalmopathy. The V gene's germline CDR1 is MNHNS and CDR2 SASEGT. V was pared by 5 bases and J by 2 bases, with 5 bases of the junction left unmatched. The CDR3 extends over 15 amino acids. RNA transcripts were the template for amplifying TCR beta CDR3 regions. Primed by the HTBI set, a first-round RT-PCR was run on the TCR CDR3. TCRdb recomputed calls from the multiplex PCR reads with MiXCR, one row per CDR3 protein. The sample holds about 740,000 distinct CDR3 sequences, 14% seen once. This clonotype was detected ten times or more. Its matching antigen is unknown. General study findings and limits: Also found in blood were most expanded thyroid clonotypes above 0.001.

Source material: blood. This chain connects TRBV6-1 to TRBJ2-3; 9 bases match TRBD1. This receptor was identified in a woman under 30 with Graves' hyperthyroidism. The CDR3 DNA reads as TGTGCCAGCAGTTCAGACAGGGGGAACACAGATACGCAGTATTTT. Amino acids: CASSSDRGNTDTQYF.